This entry lists 22 T cell receptor beta chains sequenced from one sample in a study of blood T cell repertoires in COVID-19. Profiling relied on immunoSEQ multiplex PCR, and the TCRdb table lists in-frame clones only, not all of them. The sample lists a few hundred thousand clones, roughly 84% occurring once. The sequenced material came from peripheral blood. Receptor source: a human donor in a cohort sampled during active COVID-19.

The chain combines TRBV28 with TRBJ1-1, with D unresolved. CDR1 MDHEN and CDR2 SYDVKM come from the germline V gene. With 3 bases removed from V and 5 bases from J, the gap between germline ends came to 16 bases. CDR3 length: 15 residues. The CDR3 loop reads CASSFPRGTWTEAFF. The DNA for the CDR3 is TGTGCCAGCAGTTTTCCCCGCGGTACGTGGACTGAAGCTTTCTTT.

The V call is TRBV3-1 (or the pseudogene TRBV3-2), the J call TRBJ2-1, with TRBD1 identical over 9 bases. J gave up 5 bases and V 0 bases, and 5 bases lay outside the gene matches. The germline V gene encodes CDR1 LGHDT and CDR2 YNNKEL (reference sequence). The length of the CDR3 is 16 residues. CDR3 sequence (DNA): TGTGCCAGCAGCCAAGACTGGACAGGGGACCACAATGAGCAGTTCTTC. Its protein product is CASSQDWTGDHNEQFF.

This clone was recorded only once. This chain joins TRBV7-8 and TRBJ2-7, with D maybe TRBD2 (6 bases). Trimming cost V 5 bases and J 3 bases, with 20 bases left between them. Germline-derived CDR1 and CDR2 are SGHVS and FQNEAQ. The CDR3 extends over 16 amino acids. The CDR3 coding sequence is TGTGCCAGCAGCCGGGTTCGGGGGATTAAGATCTACGAGCAGTACTTC. Residues: CASSRVRGIKIYEQYF.

The J gene is TRBJ2-1, the V gene TRBV14, with D possibly matching TRBD2 (6 bases). CDR1 SGHDN and CDR2 FVKESK come from the germline V gene. The ends were cut back, 6 bases at V and 8 bases at J, with 29 bases in the middle. This CDR3 has 18 residues. DNA of the CDR3: TGTGCCAGCAGTCGAGTGGGTAGGGAAGATGGGGGGATTTATGAGCAGTTCTTC. This gives the protein CASSRVGREDGGIYEQFF. Together with reference TRBV14 and TRBJ2-1, the CDR3 gives the full variable domain: EAGVTQFPSHSVIEKGQTVTLRCDPISGHDNLYWYRRVMGKEIKFLLHFVKESKQDESGMPNNRFLAERTGGTYSTLKVQPAELEDSGVYFCASSRVGREDGGIYEQFFGPGTRLTVL.

The chain recombines TRBV6-4 with TRBJ1-2; a possible D gene is TRBD1 (5 bases). Trimming pared 4 bases from V and 4 bases from J, leaving 10 bases between. CDR3 size: 13 residues. Germline V lookup: CDR1 MRHNA, CDR2 SNTAGT. CDR3 region: CASSGQGPYGYTF. The CDR3 nucleotides are TGTGCCAGCAGTGGCCAGGGTCCCTATGGCTACACCTTC.

The chain links TRBV7-9 to TRBJ2-7, with 7 bases that match TRBD2. This CDR3 is 17 amino acids long. Germline trimming cut 5 bases from V and 3 bases from J; bases unmatched to any gene: 16. Looked up from germline, CDR1 is SEHNR and CDR2 is FQNEAQ (reference sequence). In nucleotides, the CDR3 is TGTGCCAGCAGCGCAGGCCCCAACGGGGCGGGAGTCTACGAGCAGTACTTC. Encoded protein: CASSAGPNGAGVYEQYF.

J is TRBJ1-3 and V is TRBV7-2, with 10 bases that match TRBD1. This CDR3 comprises 16 residues. Germline trimming cut 2 bases from V and 0 bases from J; bases unmatched to any gene: 1. Germline CDR1 is SGHTA and CDR2 is FQGNSA. The CDR3 protein is CASSLRTGGSGNTIYF. As DNA, the CDR3 is TGTGCCAGCAGCTTAAGGACAGGGGGCTCTGGAAACACCATATATTTT.

V usage is TRBV12-5 and J usage is TRBJ2-3; D unresolved. Germline CDR1 reads LGHNT; CDR2 reads FRNRAP. CDR3 size: 13 residues. Trimming stripped 2 bases from V and 5 bases from J, with 8 bases between. In DNA, the CDR3 is TGTGCTAGTGGTTTGTCTCCGGGAGATACGCAGTATTTT. It codes for CASGLSPGDTQYF. The full variable domain, in which reference TRBV12-5 and TRBJ2-3 provide the parts outside the CDR3, is DARVTQTPRHKVTEMGQEVTMRCQPILGHNTVFWYRQTMMQGLELLAYFRNRAPLDDSGMPKDRFSAEMPDATLATLKIQPSEPRDSAVYFCASGLSPGDTQYFGPGTRLTVL.

This chain connects TRBV2 to TRBJ2-1; 14 positions agree with TRBD2. Per the germline V gene, CDR1 is SNHLY and CDR2 is FYNNEI. The CDR3 runs to 14 residues. V lost 7 bases and J lost 9; bases outside the gene matches: 5. The CDR3 loop is CASMGTSGSSEQFF. The CDR3 nucleotides read TGTGCCAGCATGGGGACTAGCGGGAGCAGTGAGCAGTTCTTC.

The chain has TRBV7-2 and TRBJ2-3; 14 bases line up with TRBD2. V dropped 6 bases and J dropped 7; count of bases not matched to a gene: 12. The CDR3 length is 17 residues. CDR1 SGHTA and CDR2 FQGNSA come from the germline V gene. CDR3: CASRELEGLAGVYTQYF. The CDR3 coding sequence is TGTGCCAGCAGGGAACTCGAGGGACTAGCGGGAGTGTATACGCAGTATTTT.

This clone came up once. This chain uses TRBV10-2 with TRBJ1-6; TRBD1 matches at 10 bases. CDR3 length: 14 amino acids. Germline V gene sequence: CDR1 WSHSY, CDR2 SAAADI. The V segment lost 10 bases and the J segment 8 bases; nucleotides outside the gene matches: 8. The CDR3 loop reads CATDPGQGHSPLHF. The CDR3 nucleotides read TGCGCCACCGACCCGGGACAGGGGCATTCACCCCTCCACTTT.

CDR3 sequence: CASSGWDSMSEQFF. The CDR3 DNA reads TGCGCCAGCAGCGGATGGGACAGTATGAGTGAGCAGTTCTTC. V is TRBV5-1 and J is TRBJ2-1; 7 nucleotides align to TRBD1. This CDR3 comprises 14 residues. Trimming took 4 bases from V and 9 from J; bases not matched to a gene: 10. Per the germline V gene, CDR1 is SGHRS and CDR2 is YFSETQ. Drawing the rest from reference TRBV5-1 and TRBJ2-1, the complete variable domain is KAGVTQTPRYLIKTRGQQVTLSCSPISGHRSVSWYQQTPGQGLQFLFEYFSETQRNKGNFPGRFSGRQFSNSRSEMNVSTLELGDSALYLCASSGWDSMSEQFFGPGTRLTVL.

This clone was recorded only once. This chain connects TRBV27 to TRBJ2-1; 9 bases are a match to TRBD2. Germline CDR1 and CDR2: MNHEY and SMNVEV (reference sequence). This CDR3 region has 17 residues. V dropped 0 bases and J dropped 0; count of bases not matched to a gene: 3. CDR3 sequence reads: CASSLSLAGASYNEQFF. The CDR3 DNA follows: TGTGCCAGCAGTTTATCGTTAGCGGGAGCCTCCTACAATGAGCAGTTCTTC.

The chain couples TRBV7-9 to TRBJ2-1; 8 nucleotides agree with TRBD1. The CDR3 is 17 residues long. Unmatched junction bases numbered 13, after V lost 4 bases and J lost 5 bases. In germline, CDR1 is SEHNR, CDR2 FQNEAQ (reference sequence). CDR3 sequence reads: CASSWIRGLTSNNEQFF. The CDR3 DNA follows: TGTGCCAGCAGCTGGATCAGGGGGCTTACATCAAACAATGAGCAGTTCTTC.

This chain connects TRBV28 to TRBJ2-4; D is unclear. CDR1 MDHEN and CDR2 SYDVKM come from the germline V gene. Trimming stripped 2 bases from V and 10 bases from J, with 18 bases between. The CDR3 sequence is 15 residues long. The CDR3 bases are TGTGCCAGCAGTTTAATCAAGGCGGCAGAAGAAATTCAGTACTTC. Protein product: CASSLIKAAEEIQYF.

This clone showed up just a few times. The chain recombines TRBV4-1 with TRBJ1-5; a possible D gene is TRBD1 (5 bases). Germline V gives CDR1 MGHRA, CDR2 YSYEKL. The CDR3 totals 16 residues. V lost 5 bases and J 2 bases, leaving 16 bases between the germline ends. This chain's CDR3 is CASSSVQDTRNQPQHF. The CDR3 nucleotides are TGCGCCAGCAGCTCAGTCCAGGACACCCGCAATCAGCCCCAGCATTTT.

V usage is TRBV28 and J usage is TRBJ1-1; D gene ambiguous. The V and J ends lost 4 bases and 4 bases respectively, with 10 bases between them. This CDR3 region has 13 residues. Germline lookup yields CDR1 MDHEN and CDR2 SYDVKM. The CDR3 DNA sequence: TGTGCCAGCAGTTCGGGGTTTGGCACTGAAGCTTTCTTT. As protein: CASSSGFGTEAFF.

The CDR3 is CASSPGANTEAFF. The CDR3 DNA follows: TGTGCCAGTAGTCCAGGGGCAAACACTGAAGCTTTCTTT. V usage is TRBV19 and J usage is TRBJ1-1; tentative D call: TRBD1 (6 bases). CDR3 length equals 13 residues. V lost 5 bases and J lost 2, with 9 bases in between. Per the germline V gene, CDR1 is LNHDA and CDR2 is SQIVND (reference sequence). Full variable domain (rest looked up from reference TRBV19 and TRBJ1-1): DGGITQSPKYLFRKEGQNVTLSCEQNLNHDAMYWYRQDPGQGLRLIYYSQIVNDFQKGDIAEGYSVSREKKESFPLTVTSAQKNPTAFYLCASSPGANTEAFFGQGTRLTVV.

The CDR3 DNA sequence: TGTGCCAGCAGTTTCCCTTCGGTTACGCAGTATTTT. It is translated as CASSFPSVTQYF. J is TRBJ2-3 and V is TRBV28; no definite D call. The CDR3 has 12 residues. Germline CDR1 and CDR2: MDHEN and SYDVKM. V dropped 3 bases and J dropped 8 bases, with 9 bases sitting between them.

This clone showed up just a few times. The chain joins TRBV29-1 to TRBJ2-2; no clear D gene. V lost 0 bases and J lost 4, with 3 bases in between. Germline CDR1 is SQVTM and CDR2 is ANQGSEA. The CDR3 runs 12 residues. In DNA form, the CDR3 reads TGCAGCGTTGAAGATCGCACCGGGGAGCTGTTTTTT. It codes for CSVEDRTGELFF.

The V call is TRBV28, the J call TRBJ1-3; 9 nucleotides line up with TRBD1. The germline V gene encodes CDR1 MDHEN and CDR2 SYDVKM. V was clipped by 7 bases and J by 5 bases; unmatched bases: 9. This CDR3 contains 15 residues. CDR3 nucleotides: TGTGCCAGCACCCCGACCGGGACAGGGAGAAACACCATATATTTT. This encodes CASTPTGTGRNTIYF.

The V gene is TRBV28, the J gene TRBJ2-1, with TRBD2 matching 12 bases. Losses at the gene ends were 5 bases for V and 6 bases for J; bases not matched to a gene: 11. Germline CDR1 is MDHEN and CDR2 is SYDVKM. There are 17 residues in the CDR3. The CDR3 sequence is CASSPIFPSGRANEQFF. The CDR3 coding sequence is TGTGCCAGCAGTCCTATCTTTCCTAGCGGGAGGGCCAATGAGCAGTTCTTC.